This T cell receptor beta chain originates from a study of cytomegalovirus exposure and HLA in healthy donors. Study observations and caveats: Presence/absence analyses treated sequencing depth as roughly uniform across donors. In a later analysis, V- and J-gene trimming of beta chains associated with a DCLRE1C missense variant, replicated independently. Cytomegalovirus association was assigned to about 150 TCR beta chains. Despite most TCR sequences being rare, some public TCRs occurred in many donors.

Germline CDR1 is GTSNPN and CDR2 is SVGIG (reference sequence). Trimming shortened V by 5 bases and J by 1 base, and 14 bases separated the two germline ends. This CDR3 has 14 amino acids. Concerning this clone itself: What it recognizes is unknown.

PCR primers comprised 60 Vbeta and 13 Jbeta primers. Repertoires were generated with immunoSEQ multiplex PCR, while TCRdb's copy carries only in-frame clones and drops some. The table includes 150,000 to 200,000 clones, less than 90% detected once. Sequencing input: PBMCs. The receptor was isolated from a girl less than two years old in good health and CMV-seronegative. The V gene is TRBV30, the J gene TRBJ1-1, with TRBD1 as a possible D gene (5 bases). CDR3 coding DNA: TGTGCCTGGGGGAGGCGGGGGGGGAACACTGAAGCTTTCTTT. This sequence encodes CAWGRRGGNTEAFF.